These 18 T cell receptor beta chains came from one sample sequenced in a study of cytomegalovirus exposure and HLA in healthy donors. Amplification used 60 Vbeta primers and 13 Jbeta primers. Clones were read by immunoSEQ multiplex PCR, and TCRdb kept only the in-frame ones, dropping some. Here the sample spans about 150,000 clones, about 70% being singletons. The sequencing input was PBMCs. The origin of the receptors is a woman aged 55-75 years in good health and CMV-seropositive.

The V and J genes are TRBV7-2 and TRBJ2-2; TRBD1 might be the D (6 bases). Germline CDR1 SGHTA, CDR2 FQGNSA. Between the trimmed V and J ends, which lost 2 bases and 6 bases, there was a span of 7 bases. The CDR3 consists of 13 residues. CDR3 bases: TGTGCCAGCAGCTTAAAGGGGGCCGGGGAGCTGTTTTTT. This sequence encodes CASSLKGAGELFF.

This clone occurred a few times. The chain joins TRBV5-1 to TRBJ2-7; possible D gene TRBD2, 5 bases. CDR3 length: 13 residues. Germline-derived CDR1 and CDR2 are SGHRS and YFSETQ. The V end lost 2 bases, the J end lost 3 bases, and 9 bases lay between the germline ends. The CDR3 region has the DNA TGCGCCAGCAGCTTTACCGGGAACTACGAGCAGTACTTC. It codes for CASSFTGNYEQYF.

The CDR3 is CSVESWSTEAFF. CDR3 bases: TGCAGCGTAGAAAGCTGGAGCACTGAAGCTTTCTTT. The rearrangement joins TRBV29-1 to TRBJ1-1; the D is unclear. With 6 bases removed from V and 4 bases from J, the gap between germline ends came to 12 bases. CDR3 size: 12 residues. CDR1 and CDR2 from the germline V gene are SQVTM and ANQGSEA.

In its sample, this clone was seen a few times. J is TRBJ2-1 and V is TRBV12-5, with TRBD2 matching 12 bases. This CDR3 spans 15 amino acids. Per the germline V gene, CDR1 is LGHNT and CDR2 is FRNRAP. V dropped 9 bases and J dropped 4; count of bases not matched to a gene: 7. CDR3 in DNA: TGTGCTAGCCAGCCCGGGACTAGCGGGTACAATGAGCAGTTCTTC. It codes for CASQPGTSGYNEQFF.

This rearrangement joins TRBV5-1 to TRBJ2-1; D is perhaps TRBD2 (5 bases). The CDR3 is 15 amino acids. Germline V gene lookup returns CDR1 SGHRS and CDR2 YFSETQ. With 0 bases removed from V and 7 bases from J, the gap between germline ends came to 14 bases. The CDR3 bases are TGCGCCAGCAGCTTGGATCGGGGTCCATGGAATGAGCAGTTCTTC. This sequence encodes CASSLDRGPWNEQFF.

The CDR3 nucleotides read TGTGCCAGCAGCGGAGGAGGCTCTGGAAACACCATATATTTT. The encoded protein is CASSGGGSGNTIYF. This chain links TRBV2 with TRBJ1-3; no clear D gene. This CDR3 has 14 amino acids. Trimming left V 6 bases short and J 0 bases short, with 9 bases between. Germline V gene data show CDR1 as SNHLY and CDR2 as FYNNEI.

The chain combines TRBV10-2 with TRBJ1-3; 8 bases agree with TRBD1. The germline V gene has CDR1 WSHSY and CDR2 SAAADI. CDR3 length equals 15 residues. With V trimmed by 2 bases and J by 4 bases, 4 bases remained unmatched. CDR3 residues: CASSERTGLGNTIYF. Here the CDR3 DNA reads TGCGCCAGCAGTGAGCGGACAGGGTTAGGAAACACCATATATTTT.

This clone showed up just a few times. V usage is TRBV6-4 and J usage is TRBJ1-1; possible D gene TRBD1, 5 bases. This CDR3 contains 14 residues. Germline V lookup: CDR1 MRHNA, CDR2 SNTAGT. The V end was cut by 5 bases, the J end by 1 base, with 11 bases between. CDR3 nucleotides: TGTGCCAGCAGTACGACAGTTACGAACACTGAAGCTTTCTTT. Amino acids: CASSTTVTNTEAFF.

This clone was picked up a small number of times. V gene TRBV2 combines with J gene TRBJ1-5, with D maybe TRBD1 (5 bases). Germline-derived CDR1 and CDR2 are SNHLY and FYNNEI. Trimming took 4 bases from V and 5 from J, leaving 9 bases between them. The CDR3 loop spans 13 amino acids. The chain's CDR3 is CASSGWGYQPQHF. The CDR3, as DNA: TGTGCCAGCAGTGGGTGGGGCTATCAGCCCCAGCATTTT.

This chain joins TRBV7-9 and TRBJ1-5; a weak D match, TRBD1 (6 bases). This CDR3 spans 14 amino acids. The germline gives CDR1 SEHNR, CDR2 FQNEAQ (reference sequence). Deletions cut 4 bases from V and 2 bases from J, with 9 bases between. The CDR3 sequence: CASSSQGGNQPQHF. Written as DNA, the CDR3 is TGTGCCAGCAGCTCACAGGGCGGCAATCAGCCCCAGCATTTT.

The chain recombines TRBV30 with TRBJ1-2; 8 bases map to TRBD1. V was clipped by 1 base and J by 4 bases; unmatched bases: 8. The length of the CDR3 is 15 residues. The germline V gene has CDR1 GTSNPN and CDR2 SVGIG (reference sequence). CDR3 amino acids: CAWSATPGTGYGYTF. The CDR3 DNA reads TGTGCCTGGAGTGCCACCCCCGGGACAGGCTATGGCTACACCTTC.

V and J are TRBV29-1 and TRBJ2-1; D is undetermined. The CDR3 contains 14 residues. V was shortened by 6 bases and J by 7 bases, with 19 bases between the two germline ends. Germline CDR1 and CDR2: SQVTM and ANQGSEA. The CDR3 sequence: CSVLKQEAPNEQFF. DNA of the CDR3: TGCAGCGTCCTAAAGCAAGAGGCTCCTAATGAGCAGTTCTTC.

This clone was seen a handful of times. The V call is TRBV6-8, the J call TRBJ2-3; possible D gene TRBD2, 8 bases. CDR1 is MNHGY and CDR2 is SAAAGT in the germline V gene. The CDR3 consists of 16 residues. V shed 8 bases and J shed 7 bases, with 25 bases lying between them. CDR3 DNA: TGTGCCAGCTCACGGGGTGTCGGGAGGGGGCAAAATACGCAGTATTTT. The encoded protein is CASSRGVGRGQNTQYF.

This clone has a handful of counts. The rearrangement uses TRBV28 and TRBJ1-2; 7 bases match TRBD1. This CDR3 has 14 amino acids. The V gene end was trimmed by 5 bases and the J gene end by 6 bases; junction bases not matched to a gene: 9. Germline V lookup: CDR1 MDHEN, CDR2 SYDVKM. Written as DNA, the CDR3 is TGTGCCAGCAGTACACAGGGGCCACCCCATGGCTACACCTTC. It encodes CASSTQGPPHGYTF.

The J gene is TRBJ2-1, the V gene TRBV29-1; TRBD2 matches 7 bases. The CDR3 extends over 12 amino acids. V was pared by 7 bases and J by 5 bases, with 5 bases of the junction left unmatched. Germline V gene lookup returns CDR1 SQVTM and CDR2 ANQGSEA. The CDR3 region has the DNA TGCAGCGCGCGGACTAGTAACAATGAGCAGTTCTTC. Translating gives CSARTSNNEQFF.

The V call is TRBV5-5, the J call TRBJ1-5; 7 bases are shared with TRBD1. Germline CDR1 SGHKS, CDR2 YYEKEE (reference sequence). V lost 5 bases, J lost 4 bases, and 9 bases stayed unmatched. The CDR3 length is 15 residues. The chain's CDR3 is CASRLTGQENQPQHF. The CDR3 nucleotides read TGTGCCAGCAGGCTGACCGGACAGGAAAATCAGCCCCAGCATTTT.

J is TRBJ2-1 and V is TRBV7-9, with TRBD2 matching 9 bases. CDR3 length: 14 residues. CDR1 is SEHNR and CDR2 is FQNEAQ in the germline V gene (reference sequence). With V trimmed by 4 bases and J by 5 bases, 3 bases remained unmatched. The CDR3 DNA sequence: TGTGCCAGCAGCTGGCGGGAGGGCAACAATGAGCAGTTCTTC. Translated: CASSWREGNNEQFF.

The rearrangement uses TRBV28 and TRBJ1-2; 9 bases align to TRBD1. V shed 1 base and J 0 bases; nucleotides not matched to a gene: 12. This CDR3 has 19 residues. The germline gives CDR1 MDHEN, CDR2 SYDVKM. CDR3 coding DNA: TGTGCCAGCAGTTTATACCTGACGGGACAGGGAGGGGCTAACTATGGCTACACCTTC. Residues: CASSLYLTGQGGANYGYTF.